The 9 T cell receptor beta chains given below trace back to one sample, sequenced in a study of cytomegalovirus exposure and HLA in healthy donors. Primers for the PCR totalled 60 Vbeta and 13 Jbeta. TCRdb's copy holds only in-frame clones and misses some; the assay was immunoSEQ multiplex PCR. The sample's table shows roughly 100,000 clones. The sequencing input was PBMCs. The receptors shown here come from a man in his forties or fifties in good health and CMV-seronegative.

The CDR3 nucleotides are TGTGCCAGCAGTGCACCCGAGACAGGGAACACTGAAGCTTTCTTT. It translates to CASSAPETGNTEAFF. This chain links TRBV6-6 with TRBJ1-1; TRBD1 might be the D (6 bases). Trimming took off 5 bases at V and 1 base at J, with 14 bases between the two ends. The CDR3 is made up of 15 amino acids. Germline CDR1 reads MNHNY; CDR2 reads SVGAGI (reference sequence).

The V call is TRBV18, the J call TRBJ2-3; 8 nucleotides line up with TRBD1. CDR3 length: 16 residues. Germline CDR1 and CDR2: KGHSH and LQKENI. Trimming at V came to 3 bases and at J to 4 bases, leaving 9 bases not matched to a gene. The CDR3 DNA reads as TGTGCCAGCTCACCCCCGGGGACAGGAAAGGCAGATACGCAGTATTTT. It encodes CASSPPGTGKADTQYF.

The chain links TRBV18 to TRBJ2-5; TRBD1 matches at 7 bases. The J call may be faulty, since TRBJ2-7 better matches the DNA end. Looked up from germline, CDR1 is KGHSH and CDR2 is LQKENI. This CDR3 spans 13 amino acids. As DNA, the CDR3 is TGTGCCAGCTCACCGGGACAGTCCAACGAGCAGTACTTC. This sequence encodes CASSPGQSNEQYF.

The J gene is TRBJ2-1, the V gene TRBV9, with 10 bases fitting TRBD2. Trimming cost V 5 bases and J 2 bases; bases outside gene matches: 4. CDR3 size: 15 residues. Germline values: CDR1 SGDLS, CDR2 YYNGEE. The DNA of the CDR3 is TGTGCCAGCAGGCCGGGACTAGCGCCCTACAATGAGCAGTTCTTC. This sequence encodes CASRPGLAPYNEQFF.

The chain links TRBV18 to TRBJ1-1; D gene ambiguous. From germline, CDR1 is KGHSH and CDR2 LQKENI. This CDR3 contains 11 residues. The V and J ends lost 6 bases and 8 bases respectively, with 10 bases between them. This CDR3 is CASSSGAEAFF. CDR3 sequence (DNA): TGTGCCAGCTCCAGCGGAGCAGAAGCTTTCTTT.

J is TRBJ2-2 and V is TRBV6-1; D gene ambiguous. CDR1 is MNHNS, CDR2 SASEGT, per germline. V gave up 2 bases and J gave up 6 bases, with 16 bases separating them. The CDR3 sequence is 16 residues long. The CDR3 loop reads CASSEMPGLVSGELFF. The CDR3 region has the DNA TGTGCCAGCAGTGAAATGCCCGGGTTGGTTTCCGGGGAGCTGTTTTTT.

The chain carries TRBV7-2 and TRBJ1-1; the D gene is possibly TRBD1 (5 bases). Trimming took 5 bases from V and 1 from J, leaving 14 bases between them. Germline V CDR1 and CDR2: SGHTA, FQGNSA. The CDR3 covers 15 residues. Written as DNA, the CDR3 is TGTGCCAGCAGCCACGTAAGAACAGGGAACACTGAAGCTTTCTTT. Its protein product is CASSHVRTGNTEAFF.

CDR3 nucleotides: TGTGCCAGCAGCTTGGGGGCAGTCTATGGCTACACCTTC. Translated, it gives CASSLGAVYGYTF. The chain is built from TRBV5-4 and TRBJ1-2; D is undetermined. V lost 0 bases, J lost 4 bases, and 7 bases lay in between. The CDR3 runs 13 residues. CDR1 and CDR2 from the germline V gene are SGHNT and YYREEE (reference sequence). Full variable domain (missing parts from reference TRBV5-4 and TRBJ1-2): ETGVTQSPTHLIKTRGQQVTLRCSSQSGHNTVSWYQQALGQGPQFIFQYYREEENGRGNFPPRFSGLQFPNYSSELNVNALELDDSALYLCASSLGAVYGYTFGSGTRLTVV.

The chain employs TRBV5-1 and TRBJ1-1; D ambiguous. V was pared by 0 bases and J by 4 bases, with 16 bases between. This CDR3 has 16 amino acids. Looked up from germline, CDR1 is SGHRS and CDR2 is YFSETQ. The CDR3 DNA follows: TGCGCCAGCAGCTTGGGGGCGGGGAACGTAGGCACTGAAGCTTTCTTT. As protein: CASSLGAGNVGTEAFF.